The next 19 T cell receptor beta chains were all read from a single sample in a study of T cells after yellow fever vaccination. TCRdb passed the 5' RACE reads through MiXCR, listing each CDR3 protein once. The table records approximately 330,000 distinct CDR3 sequences, around 13% of them present only once. The sequencing here drew on CD4+ T cells sorted from PBMCs, taken 15 days after the yellow fever booster vaccination. The receptors here all came from a man between 18 and 35 years old who received the YFV17D yellow fever vaccine.

The chain combines TRBV12-3 or TRBV12-4 with TRBJ2-7, with 8 bases lining up with TRBD1. This CDR3 is built from 16 residues. V was pared by 6 bases and J by 0 bases, with 10 bases of the junction left unmatched. CDR3 protein: CASSRSWTGSSYEQYF. In nucleotides, the CDR3 is TGTGCCAGCAGCCGTAGTTGGACAGGGAGCTCCTACGAGCAGTACTTC.

The chain carries TRBV7-2 and TRBJ2-2; D gene uncertain. The CDR3 length is 15 residues. The V end was cut by 2 bases, the J end by 4 bases, with 11 bases between. Germline CDR1 is SGHTA and CDR2 is FQGNSA. CDR3 sequence: CASSLFDGITGELFF. The DNA of the CDR3 is TGTGCCAGCAGCTTATTTGACGGTATCACCGGGGAGCTGTTTTTT.

This clonotype was recorded a few times. The chain carries TRBV3-1 and TRBJ1-6; D not resolved. This CDR3 region has 14 residues. V lost 1 base and J lost 8, with 9 bases in between. Per germline, CDR1 LGHDT and CDR2 YNNKEL (reference sequence). The CDR3 protein is CASSQVAGDSPLHF. The DNA of the CDR3 is TGTGCCAGCAGCCAAGTGGCTGGGGATTCACCCCTCCACTTT.

This chain connects TRBV28 to TRBJ2-7, with D possibly being TRBD2 (5 bases). This CDR3 has 13 residues. Trimming removed 7 bases at V and 1 base at J, with 11 bases between. Germline CDR1 MDHEN, CDR2 SYDVKM. This CDR3 is CASTSRGSYEQYV. Written as DNA, the CDR3 is TGTGCCAGCACTTCTCGGGGTTCCTACGAGCAGTACGTC.

V is TRBV29-1 and J is TRBJ2-1; TRBD2 agrees at 8 bases. Germline V lookup: CDR1 SQVTM, CDR2 ANQGSEA. The junction had 9 bases not matched to a gene; V was cut back by 5 bases and J by 0 bases. The CDR3 has 16 residues. CDR3 coding DNA: TGCAGCGTTAGCGGGGGAACGATTAGCTCCTACAATGAGCAGTTCTTC. It encodes CSVSGGTISSYNEQFF.

In its sample, this clonotype was seen a few times. The gene calls are TRBV7-2 and TRBJ1-5; no firm D call. This CDR3 is built from 16 residues. V shed 1 base and J shed 5 bases, with 15 bases lying between them. The germline V gene encodes CDR1 SGHTA and CDR2 FQGNSA. Here the CDR3 reads CASSLGGGSNHQPQHF. In nucleotides, the CDR3 is TGTGCCAGCAGCTTAGGAGGAGGTAGCAATCATCAGCCCCAGCATTTT. The whole variable domain, remainder taken from reference TRBV7-2 and TRBJ1-5, is GAGVSQSPSNKVTEKGKDVELRCDPISGHTALYWYRQSLGQGLEFLIYFQGNSAPDKSGLPSDRFSAERTGGSVSTLTIQRTQQEDSAVYLCASSLGGGSNHQPQHFGDGTRLSIL.

This clonotype was detected ten times or more. The chain is built from TRBV5-1 and TRBJ2-5; either TRBD1 or TRBD2 may supply D (5 bases each). Trimming removed 1 base at V and 3 bases at J, with 7 bases between. Germline CDR1 is SGHRS and CDR2 is YFSETQ. There are 13 residues in the CDR3. CDR3 sequence: CASSLRGEETQYF. DNA of the CDR3: TGCGCCAGCAGCTTGAGAGGGGAAGAGACCCAGTACTTC.

This clonotype was detected a few times. V is TRBV5-6 and J is TRBJ2-3, with TRBD1 matching 9 bases. The CDR3 consists of 16 residues. V shed 4 bases, J shed 6 bases, and the junction held 12 bases outside the gene matches. Germline assignment: CDR1 SGHDT and CDR2 YYEEEE. CDR3 nucleotides: TGTGCCAGCAGCCTTGAGGGACAGGGAATTTCTGATACGCAGTATTTT. This gives the protein CASSLEGQGISDTQYF. Full variable domain (remainder filled in from reference TRBV5-6 and TRBJ2-3): DAGVTQSPTHLIKTRGQQVTLRCSPKSGHDTVSWYQQALGQGPQFIFQYYEEEERQRGNFPDRFSGHQFPNYSSELNVNALLLGDSALYLCASSLEGQGISDTQYFGPGTRLTVL.

This clonotype was recorded a few times. Written as DNA, the CDR3 is TGTGCCAGCAGCAAGGGTGGACAGCTATGGACCGGGGAGCTGTTTTTT. It is translated as CASSKGGQLWTGELFF. The rearrangement links TRBV14 to TRBJ2-2; D is possibly TRBD1 (6 bases). From germline, CDR1 is SGHDN and CDR2 FVKESK. Trimming took 5 bases from V and 5 from J, leaving 18 bases between them. This CDR3 has 16 amino acids.

The table lists this clonotype with a few counts. The CDR3 DNA reads as TGTGCCAGCACCCCCGGGTACCAAGAGACCCAGTACTTC. As protein: CASTPGYQETQYF. The genes are TRBV28 and TRBJ2-5; D remains ambiguous. The CDR3 extends over 13 amino acids. With 7 bases removed from V and 0 bases from J, the gap between germline ends came to 9 bases. CDR1 is MDHEN and CDR2 is SYDVKM in the germline V gene.

Only a few counts were recorded for this clonotype. The chain uses TRBV5-1 and TRBJ1-4, with a tentative D call TRBD1 (6 bases). Trimming removed 3 bases at V and 6 bases at J, with 18 bases between. CDR3 length equals 16 residues. The germline CDR1 and CDR2 sequences are SGHRS and YFSETQ. The DNA for the CDR3 is TGCGCCAGCAGCTCGTCTTCTGGGGGCAGGGATGAAAAACTGTTTTTT. It translates to CASSSSSGGRDEKLFF.

This clonotype was seen more than once but under ten times. The gene calls are TRBV25-1 and TRBJ1-2; unclear D gene. The germline CDR1 and CDR2 sequences are MGHDK and SYGVNS. The CDR3 covers 15 residues. The germline V and J ends were trimmed by 3 bases and 2 bases, with 13 bases remaining between them. The CDR3 bases are TGTGCCAGCAGTGACGGTGGACTCCGAAACTATGGCTACACCTTC. Its translation: CASSDGGLRNYGYTF.

V is TRBV10-3 and J is TRBJ1-5; a possible D gene is TRBD1 (6 bases). The CDR3 extends over 13 amino acids. The germline V gene encodes CDR1 ENHRY and CDR2 SYGVKD. Trimming took 10 bases from V and 4 from J, leaving 14 bases between them. The CDR3 loop is CATNRDLNQPQHF. DNA for the CDR3: TGTGCCACCAACAGGGACTTGAATCAGCCCCAGCATTTT.

The chain links TRBV7-2 to TRBJ1-2; 7 bases line up with TRBD1. This CDR3 has 14 residues. V was pared by 5 bases and J by 8 bases, with 11 bases of the junction left unmatched. Germline V lookup: CDR1 SGHTA, CDR2 FQGNSA. As DNA, the CDR3 is TGTGCCAGCAGCCCCCCAGGGGGGTGGGGGGGCTACACCTTC. Amino acid sequence: CASSPPGGWGGYTF.

The rearrangement uses TRBV7-2 and TRBJ2-3; 10 bases match TRBD1. This CDR3 comprises 17 residues. V lost 10 bases and J lost 0; bases outside the gene matches: 13. Germline CDR1 SGHTA, CDR2 FQGNSA. The DNA of the CDR3 is TGTGCCATTAGGGACAGGGGACTTCGCTTTAGCACAGATACGCAGTATTTT. It is translated as CAIRDRGLRFSTDTQYF.

The sample holds many counts of this clonotype. This chain connects TRBV7-3 to TRBJ2-5, with D possibly called TRBD1 or TRBD2 (6 bases each). Germline V gene lookup returns CDR1 SGHTA and CDR2 FQGTGA. The V end lost 1 base, the J end lost 5 bases, and 14 bases lay between the germline ends. CDR3 length: 15 residues. The DNA of the CDR3 is TGTGCCAGCAGCTTAAAGGGGGGCCGATGGGAGACCCAGTACTTC. Its translation is CASSLKGGRWETQYF.

This clonotype was counted a few times. The chain is built from TRBV4-2 and TRBJ2-3; 14 bases align to TRBD2. CDR1 is LGHNA and CDR2 is YNFKEQ in the germline V gene. The V and J ends lost 5 bases and 2 bases, in that order; junction bases with no gene match: 12. CDR3 length equals 19 residues. The CDR3 protein is CASSEQPGLAGVLTDTQYF. DNA for the CDR3: TGTGCCAGCAGCGAACAACCGGGACTAGCGGGGGTGCTCACAGATACGCAGTATTTT.

The chain joins TRBV7-9 to TRBJ2-5, with D maybe TRBD2 (6 bases). The germline V gene encodes CDR1 SEHNR and CDR2 FQNEAQ (reference sequence). V lost 0 bases and J lost 3, with 11 bases in between. The CDR3 covers 15 residues. This CDR3 reads CASSLARGAKETQYF. For the CDR3, the DNA is TGTGCCAGCAGCTTAGCGCGGGGAGCAAAAGAGACCCAGTACTTC.

This clonotype was seen at least ten times. The rearrangement uses TRBV15 and TRBJ1-1; 8 bases map to TRBD1. CDR3 length equals 13 residues. Germline V gives CDR1 LNHNV, CDR2 YYDKDF (reference sequence). The junction had 3 bases not matched to a gene; V was cut back by 5 bases and J by 4 bases. For the CDR3, the DNA is TGTGCCACCAGCCTCCAGGGGGCCACTGAAGCTTTCTTT. As protein: CATSLQGATEAFF.